These 21 T cell receptor beta chains originate from one sample sequenced in a study of beta chain features in type 1 diabetes. Overall study results and limits: Moderate but significant shortening of TCRB CDR3s was recorded in all four CD4+ subsets from Type 1 diabetes patients.

Isolated RNA was reverse transcribed in full, so expressed TCRB transcripts were sequenced. TCRdb keeps only in-frame clones here, not all; method: immunoSEQ multiplex PCR. The top ten clones hold less than 0.025% of a sample with about 700,000 clones, roughly 12% of them seen once. For these TCRs, the target antigens are not known. The specimen sequenced was naive CD4+ T cells from blood. The receptors originated from a man younger than 30 with type 1 diabetes.

The chain is built from TRBV4-2 and TRBJ2-6; no definite D call. The length of the CDR3 is 16 residues. CDR1 is LGHNA, CDR2 YNFKEQ, per germline. V gave up 4 bases and J gave up 2 bases, with 12 bases separating them. DNA for the CDR3: TGTGCCAGCAGCCCACTCAACTTACCTGGGGCCAACGTCCTGACTTTC. Protein sequence: CASSPLNLPGANVLTF.

This clone turned up a few times. The chain links TRBV5-1 to TRBJ1-1, with a weak D call TRBD1 (5 bases). Germline V gene sequence: CDR1 SGHRS, CDR2 YFSETQ. V lost 1 base and J 1 base, leaving 8 bases between the germline ends. The CDR3 spans 14 residues. CDR3 DNA sequence: TGCGCCAGCAGCTTGCAGGGTTGGAACACTGAAGCTTTCTTT. This sequence encodes CASSLQGWNTEAFF.

This clone was detected only a few times. Here the CDR3 DNA reads TGTGCCAGCAGTGAACAGGGGAACACCGGGGAGCTGTTTTTT. Translation: CASSEQGNTGELFF. The chain combines TRBV6-5 with TRBJ2-2, with a tentative D call TRBD1 (6 bases). In germline, CDR1 is MNHEY, CDR2 SVGAGI. CDR3 size: 14 residues. Trimming took off 5 bases at V and 1 base at J, with 8 bases between the two ends.

This clone was picked up a small number of times. This chain connects TRBV7-2 to TRBJ1-2; unclear D gene. Germline V gene data show CDR1 as SGHTA and CDR2 as FQGNSA. V shed 5 bases and J shed 2 bases, with 9 bases lying between them. The CDR3 runs to 13 residues. The CDR3 sequence: CASSPDTNYGYTF. As DNA, the CDR3 is TGTGCCAGCAGCCCAGACACAAACTATGGCTACACCTTC.

This rearrangement joins TRBV13 to TRBJ2-1; D is tentatively TRBD1 or TRBD2 (5 bases each). Germline CDR1 is PRHDT and CDR2 is FYEKMQ (reference sequence). CDR3 length: 16 amino acids. The V end was cut by 1 base, the J end by 0 bases, with 10 bases between. The chain's CDR3 is CASSLAAGSSYNEQFF. CDR3 sequence (DNA): TGTGCCAGCAGCTTAGCTGCAGGGAGCTCCTACAATGAGCAGTTCTTC.

This clone showed up just a few times. This chain connects TRBV6-1 to TRBJ2-3; 7 bases map to TRBD1. The CDR3 spans 15 residues. CDR1 is MNHNS and CDR2 is SASEGT in the germline V gene. With 2 bases clipped from V and 0 bases from J, the junction kept 2 bases outside the gene matches. The DNA for the CDR3 is TGTGCCAGCAGTGAACCGGGACAGAGCACAGATACGCAGTATTTT. It is translated as CASSEPGQSTDTQYF.

J is TRBJ1-1 and V is TRBV6-5; no clear D. The CDR3 runs to 14 residues. Germline V gives CDR1 MNHEY, CDR2 SVGAGI. With 0 bases removed from V and 6 bases from J, the gap between germline ends came to 11 bases. The CDR3 sequence is CASSYSPEVSEAFF. The DNA for the CDR3 is TGTGCCAGCAGTTACTCGCCCGAAGTATCTGAAGCTTTCTTT.

J is TRBJ2-5 and V is TRBV4-1; 8 bases are a match to TRBD2. The length of the CDR3 is 16 residues. Germline V lookup: CDR1 MGHRA, CDR2 YSYEKL. The junction had 9 bases not matched to a gene; V was cut back by 1 base and J by 5 bases. This CDR3 is CASSQGRGGDSETQYF. DNA for the CDR3: TGCGCCAGCAGCCAAGGACGGGGGGGCGATTCGGAGACCCAGTACTTC.

This rearrangement joins TRBV27 to TRBJ2-1; 7 bases line up with TRBD1. CDR3 size: 12 residues. The germline V gene encodes CDR1 MNHEY and CDR2 SMNVEV (reference sequence). V trimming: 4 bases; J trimming: 6 bases; junction bases outside the gene matches: 0. The CDR3 region is CASSYRGNEQFF. The CDR3 DNA is TGTGCCAGCAGTTACAGGGGCAATGAGCAGTTCTTC.

The chain employs TRBV29-1 and TRBJ2-3; D remains ambiguous. The germline V gene has CDR1 SQVTM and CDR2 ANQGSEA. The CDR3 extends over 10 amino acids. Trimming cost V 7 bases and J 5 bases, with 7 bases left between them. The CDR3 here is CSASVDTQYF. The CDR3 DNA reads as TGCAGCGCCTCGGTAGATACGCAGTATTTT.

Remarks on this clone: Distinct nucleotide sequences in the sample also encode this CDR3. The J gene is TRBJ2-5, the V gene TRBV9; D remains ambiguous. CDR1 is SGDLS and CDR2 is YYNGEE in the germline V gene. The length of the CDR3 is 13 residues. Trimming took off 1 base at V and 5 bases at J, with 9 bases between the two ends. CDR3 bases: TGTGCCAGCAGCGTACGTGGTTTCGAGACCCAGTACTTC. It yields the protein CASSVRGFETQYF.

This clone was detected a few times. This rearrangement joins TRBV5-1 to TRBJ2-3; 8 positions match TRBD2. Looked up from germline, CDR1 is SGHRS and CDR2 is YFSETQ. The CDR3 covers 16 residues. The V gene end was trimmed by 6 bases and the J gene end by 1 base; junction bases not matched to a gene: 10. This CDR3 reads CASTLAGQPGTDTQYF. The CDR3 bases are TGCGCCAGCACCCTAGCGGGTCAACCTGGCACAGATACGCAGTATTTT.

This clone occurred a few times. The genes are TRBV28 and TRBJ1-5; no definite D call. Germline assignment: CDR1 MDHEN and CDR2 SYDVKM. The CDR3 spans 13 residues. The V end was cut by 5 bases, the J end by 5 bases, with 10 bases between. The CDR3: CASSPYLHQPQHF. The CDR3 bases are TGTGCCAGCAGTCCCTACCTACATCAGCCCCAGCATTTT.

This clone came up a few times. The rearrangement uses TRBV7-9 and TRBJ2-7; D may be TRBD1 (5 bases). CDR1 SEHNR and CDR2 FQNEAQ come from the germline V gene (reference sequence). The V end lost 1 base, the J end lost 3 bases, and 16 bases lay between the germline ends. This CDR3 comprises 16 residues. CDR3 amino acids: CASSLVVARARYEQYF. The DNA of the CDR3 is TGTGCCAGCAGCTTAGTCGTCGCCAGGGCCCGCTACGAGCAGTACTTC.

This clone came up a few times. J is TRBJ2-5 and V is TRBV5-4; 10 bases map to TRBD1. V was clipped by 5 bases and J by 5 bases; unmatched bases: 9. CDR3 length: 15 residues. Germline lookup yields CDR1 SGHNT and CDR2 YYREEE (reference sequence). CDR3: CASRTGTGEMETQYF. CDR3 DNA sequence: TGTGCCAGCAGGACCGGGACAGGGGAGATGGAGACCCAGTACTTC.

The rearrangement uses TRBV30 and TRBJ1-2, with D possibly matching TRBD1 (6 bases). The germline V and J ends were trimmed by 8 bases and 4 bases, with 20 bases remaining between them. The CDR3 covers 14 residues. Germline lookup yields CDR1 GTSNPN and CDR2 SVGIG (reference sequence). The CDR3 region is CALDYGTTGYGYTF. CDR3 bases: TGTGCCCTGGACTACGGAACGACAGGCTATGGCTACACCTTC.

As concerns this clone: This specimen includes other DNA sequences encoding the same CDR3. The chain links TRBV7-6 to TRBJ2-5, with TRBD1 identical over 7 bases. V was pared by 3 bases and J by 5 bases, with 3 bases of the junction left unmatched. Germline V CDR1 and CDR2: SGHVS, FNYEAQ. This CDR3 is built from 13 residues. CDR3 amino acids: CASSFGTEETQYF. The CDR3 coding sequence is TGTGCCAGCAGCTTTGGGACAGAGGAGACCCAGTACTTC.

This clone was counted a few times. This chain links TRBV18 with TRBJ2-7; perhaps TRBD1 as D (6 bases). CDR1 KGHSH and CDR2 LQKENI come from the germline V gene. V was pared by 3 bases and J by 0 bases, with 9 bases between. The CDR3 loop spans 14 amino acids. The CDR3 DNA sequence: TGTGCCAGCTCACCGACAGGCATCTCCTACGAGCAGTACTTC. It is translated as CASSPTGISYEQYF. Full variable domain (remainder filled in from reference TRBV18 and TRBJ2-7): NAGVMQNPRHLVRRRGQEARLRCSPMKGHSHVYWYRQLPEEGLKFMVYLQKENIIDESGMPKERFSAEFPKEGPSILRIQQVVRGDSAAYFCASSPTGISYEQYFGPGTRLTVT.

The chain is built from TRBV5-1 and TRBJ2-7; 7 nucleotides align to TRBD1. The trim removed 4 bases at V and 2 bases at J, leaving 6 bases unmatched. Germline V CDR1 and CDR2: SGHRS, YFSETQ. There are 14 residues in the CDR3. In DNA form, the CDR3 reads TGCGCCAGCAGCGCACACGACAGGGCCTACGAGCAGTACTTC. Translating gives CASSAHDRAYEQYF.

A remark on this clone: Germline is not matched at one junction end, which may reflect a read error. The V and J genes are TRBV7-7 and TRBJ2-5, with D possibly being TRBD2 (5 bases). The germline V gene has CDR1 SSHAT and CDR2 FNYEAQ (reference sequence). This CDR3 contains 14 residues. DNA of the CDR3: TGTGCTAGCAGCTCTAATCCGGAGCGGGAGACCCAGTACTTC. This sequence encodes CASSSNPERETQYF.

A few counts support this clone. This chain joins TRBV9 and TRBJ2-1, with 7 nucleotides matching TRBD1. J lost 4 bases, V lost 3 bases, and 4 bases had no gene match. This CDR3 is 14 amino acids long. In germline, CDR1 is SGDLS, CDR2 YYNGEE. In DNA form, the CDR3 reads TGTGCCAGCAGCGCAGGGGACAGATACAATGAGCAGTTCTTC. Its translation: CASSAGDRYNEQFF.